This entry lists 18 T cell receptor beta chains sequenced from one sample in a study of control samples from healthy donors and cancer patients. The data were produced by immunoSEQ multiplex PCR, yet TCRdb's version contains in-frame clones alone and is incomplete. The data show over 85,000 clones, approximately 90% seen once. The sequencing sample was made of PBMCs. Receptors originate from a woman aged 60-70 years with lung cancer.

The J gene is TRBJ2-3, the V gene TRBV9, with a tentative D call TRBD2 (6 bases). The CDR3 totals 16 residues. V was shortened by 0 bases and J by 4 bases, with 15 bases between the two germline ends. CDR1 is SGDLS and CDR2 is YYNGEE in the germline V gene. Written as DNA, the CDR3 is TGTGCCAGCAGCGTAGCCGGGGCTAGCGAGGCAGATACGCAGTATTTT. Its protein product is CASSVAGASEADTQYF.

V usage is TRBV9 and J usage is TRBJ1-3; D remains ambiguous. The germline CDR1 and CDR2 sequences are SGDLS and YYNGEE. CDR3 length equals 14 residues. The V end lost 4 bases, the J end lost 0 bases, and 8 bases lay between the germline ends. DNA for the CDR3: TGTGCCAGCAGCTTGAGGGTCTCTGGAAACACCATATATTTT. Its protein product is CASSLRVSGNTIYF.

This chain uses TRBV15 with TRBJ2-1; D is possibly TRBD2 (5 bases). Germline V gene sequence: CDR1 LNHNV, CDR2 YYDKDF (reference sequence). The ends were cut back, 2 bases at V and 9 bases at J, with 8 bases in the middle. The CDR3 totals 12 residues. CDR3 DNA: TGTGCCACCAGCAGAACGGGGTTTGAGCAGTTCTTC. Translating it yields CATSRTGFEQFF.

V and J are TRBV24-1 and TRBJ1-5; D might be TRBD1 (5 bases). V lost 0 bases, J lost 6 bases, and 5 bases lay in between. Per the germline V gene, CDR1 is KGHDR and CDR2 is SFDVKD. The CDR3 runs to 13 residues. The chain's CDR3 is CATSDLRGQPQHF. The CDR3 nucleotides are TGTGCCACCAGTGATTTGAGGGGTCAGCCCCAGCATTTT.

The gene calls are TRBV3-1 (or the pseudogene TRBV3-2) and TRBJ1-1, with D hard to call. This CDR3 comprises 13 residues. Germline V gene data show CDR1 as LGHDT and CDR2 as YNNKEL (reference sequence). Trimming cost V 4 bases and J 3 bases, with 9 bases left between them. The DNA of the CDR3 is TGTGCCAGCAGCCCACGGGGTGACACTGAAGCTTTCTTT. Residues: CASSPRGDTEAFF.

This chain uses TRBV27 with TRBJ1-2; 8 nucleotides match TRBD1. Germline V gene sequence: CDR1 MNHEY, CDR2 SMNVEV (reference sequence). The CDR3 is made up of 19 amino acids. V was pared by 7 bases and J by 2 bases, with 21 bases of the junction left unmatched. The CDR3 loop reads CASTTVSLTGALSNYGYTF. CDR3 DNA sequence: TGTGCCAGCACCACTGTTTCACTGACAGGGGCTTTATCCAACTATGGCTACACCTTC.

The rearrangement joins TRBV6-6 to TRBJ2-1, with 10 bases matching TRBD2. Germline trimming cut 5 bases from V and 4 bases from J; bases unmatched to any gene: 5. CDR1 and CDR2 from the germline V gene are MNHNY and SVGAGI (reference sequence). The CDR3 covers 15 residues. CDR3 amino acids: CASSRSGGAYNEQFF. The CDR3 bases are TGTGCCAGCAGTCGGAGCGGGGGGGCTTACAATGAGCAGTTCTTC.

The chain joins TRBV29-1 to TRBJ1-1; D ambiguous. The germline V gene encodes CDR1 SQVTM and CDR2 ANQGSEA. Between the trimmed V and J ends, which lost 3 bases and 0 bases, there was a span of 17 bases. The CDR3 is 16 residues long. The CDR3 nucleotides are TGCAGCGTTGATGCCCTGGGGAGACGGATGAACACTGAAGCTTTCTTT. Protein sequence: CSVDALGRRMNTEAFF.

The chain employs TRBV30 and TRBJ1-2, with D possibly being TRBD1 (6 bases). Trimming cost V 5 bases and J 0 bases, with 13 bases left between them. Germline lookup yields CDR1 GTSNPN and CDR2 SVGIG (reference sequence). The CDR3 is made up of 14 amino acids. The CDR3 bases are TGTGCCTGGGGGGGCTACCGAGCTAACTATGGCTACACCTTC. This encodes CAWGGYRANYGYTF.

J is TRBJ1-2 and V is TRBV19, with TRBD1 as a possible D gene (6 bases). Trimming pared 6 bases from V and 3 bases from J, leaving 17 bases between. The CDR3 is 15 residues long. Germline loops: CDR1 LNHDA, CDR2 SQIVND (reference sequence). This CDR3 is CASSATGRRDYGYTF. For the CDR3, the DNA is TGTGCCAGTAGCGCGACAGGCAGACGGGACTATGGCTACACCTTC. Combining the CDR3 with reference TRBV19 and TRBJ1-2 gives the whole variable domain DGGITQSPKYLFRKEGQNVTLSCEQNLNHDAMYWYRQDPGQGLRLIYYSQIVNDFQKGDIAEGYSVSREKKESFPLTVTSAQKNPTAFYLCASSATGRRDYGYTFGSGTRLTVV.

The J gene is TRBJ2-7, the V gene TRBV4-2, with D unresolved. V lost 1 base and J 4 bases, leaving 11 bases between the germline ends. The CDR3 has 14 amino acids. Germline loops: CDR1 LGHNA, CDR2 YNFKEQ. This chain's CDR3 is CASSQVHIAYEQYF. CDR3 DNA sequence: TGTGCCAGCAGCCAAGTCCATATTGCGTACGAGCAGTACTTC.

V is TRBV27 and J is TRBJ2-7; 10 nucleotides line up with TRBD1. The CDR3 sequence is 14 residues long. The junction had 7 bases not matched to a gene; V was cut back by 7 bases and J by 4 bases. CDR1 is MNHEY, CDR2 SMNVEV, per germline (reference sequence). CDR3 DNA: TGTGCCAGCAAGTGGGGGACAGGGGATTACGAGCAGTACTTC. Its protein is CASKWGTGDYEQYF.

This clone was detected only a few times. The V call is TRBV19, the J call TRBJ2-7; 9 nucleotides align to TRBD2. The CDR3 sequence is 16 residues long. Per the germline V gene, CDR1 is LNHDA and CDR2 is SQIVND (reference sequence). The ends lost 4 bases at V and 5 bases at J; junction bases unmatched: 12. CDR3 sequence: CASSKGLLAGRNEQYF. The CDR3 DNA reads as TGTGCCAGTAGTAAGGGACTCCTAGCGGGGCGGAACGAGCAGTACTTC. Full variable domain (rest looked up from reference TRBV19 and TRBJ2-7): DGGITQSPKYLFRKEGQNVTLSCEQNLNHDAMYWYRQDPGQGLRLIYYSQIVNDFQKGDIAEGYSVSREKKESFPLTVTSAQKNPTAFYLCASSKGLLAGRNEQYFGPGTRLTVT.

The rearrangement links TRBV5-6 to TRBJ2-7; 8 nucleotides match TRBD1. The germline CDR1 and CDR2 sequences are SGHDT and YYEEEE. The CDR3 runs 13 residues. V was clipped by 1 base and J by 6 bases; unmatched bases: 3. This CDR3 is CASSLRQGFEQYF. The CDR3 coding sequence is TGTGCCAGCAGCTTGAGACAGGGGTTCGAGCAGTACTTC.

The CDR3: CATSRDRLSRGEQFF. CDR3 coding DNA: TGTGCCACCAGCAGAGACCGATTGTCGCGGGGTGAGCAGTTCTTC. This chain uses TRBV15 with TRBJ2-1, with a possible D match to TRBD2 (6 bases). Trimming stripped 0 bases from V and 9 bases from J, with 15 bases between. Per the germline V gene, CDR1 is LNHNV and CDR2 is YYDKDF (reference sequence). The CDR3 length is 15 residues. Filled out from reference TRBV15 and TRBJ2-1, the complete variable domain reads DAMVIQNPRYQVTQFGKPVTLSCSQTLNHNVMYWYQQKSSQAPKLLFHYYDKDFNNEADTPDNFQSRRPNTSFCFLDIRSPGLGDTAMYLCATSRDRLSRGEQFFGPGTRLTVL.

The chain uses TRBV6-1 and TRBJ2-5; D unresolved. Germline V lookup: CDR1 MNHNS, CDR2 SASEGT. V was pared by 6 bases and J by 5 bases, with 16 bases between. CDR3 length: 14 residues. The CDR3 coding sequence is TGTGCCAGCAGAGACCCTAGGATACGGGAGACCCAGTACTTC. This sequence encodes CASRDPRIRETQYF.

The V gene is TRBV5-1, the J gene TRBJ1-4, with D perhaps TRBD1 (5 bases). The length of the CDR3 is 15 residues. CDR1 and CDR2 (germline): SGHRS, YFSETQ. The germline V and J ends were trimmed by 2 bases and 6 bases, with 14 bases remaining between them. The CDR3 is CASSFTGGKDEKLFF. As DNA, the CDR3 is TGCGCCAGCAGCTTCACCGGGGGGAAGGATGAAAAACTGTTTTTT. The variable domain in full, with the rest retrieved from reference TRBV5-1 and TRBJ1-4, is KAGVTQTPRYLIKTRGQQVTLSCSPISGHRSVSWYQQTPGQGLQFLFEYFSETQRNKGNFPGRFSGRQFSNSRSEMNVSTLELGDSALYLCASSFTGGKDEKLFFGSGTQLSVL.

The chain couples TRBV9 to TRBJ2-1; 7 bases agree with TRBD1. This CDR3 spans 15 amino acids. The J segment lost 0 bases and the V segment lost 1 base, leaving 1 base of the junction unmatched. Germline loops: CDR1 SGDLS, CDR2 YYNGEE. The CDR3 coding sequence is TGTGCCAGCAGCGTATGGACAGGCTCCTACAATGAGCAGTTCTTC. Its protein product is CASSVWTGSYNEQFF.